These T cell receptor beta chains were read from a single sample in a study of technical replicates of blood from four donors. Data came from immunoSEQ multiplex PCR; TCRdb stores just in-frame clones and leaves some out. This table has 55,000 to 75,000 clones, 93% appearing once. Sequencing input: PBMCs. These receptors were collected from a human donor in good health. Some clones in this sample may be carry-over from other donors' samples. Each CDR3 is given with its conserved first and last residue. The order of the fields is J gene, D gene, CDR3 length, clone size, V gene, CDR3 DNA, CDR3 protein. The D gene is left open where the match is weak. The size of a clone is reported for some rows only, either as once, few or many, or as a class for expanded clones.

J: TRBJ1-3; D: -; length: 15; size: -; V: TRBV11-2; DNA: TGTGCCAGCAGCTTTAGACAGGAGGTGGGAAACACCATATATTTT; CDR3: CASSFRQEVGNTIYF
J: TRBJ2-7; D: TRBD2; length: 16; size: once; V: TRBV6-1; DNA: TGTGCCAGCAGTGAAGCTAGCGGGAGGGCTTCCTACGAGCAGTACTTC; CDR3: CASSEASGRASYEQYF
J: TRBJ2-1; D: -; length: 12; size: -; V: TRBV9; DNA: TGTGCCAGCAGCGTATACTACAATGAGCAGTTCTTC; CDR3: CASSVYYNEQFF
J: TRBJ1-4; D: -; length: 16; size: -; V: TRBV9; DNA: TGTGCCAGCAGCCTAAACCCAGGGGACGTTGATGAAAAACTGTTTTTT; CDR3: CASSLNPGDVDEKLFF
J: TRBJ2-4; D: TRBD1; length: 11; size: -; V: TRBV6-5; DNA: TGTGCCAGCAGCTACAAGACAGGGAGAGACTTC; CDR3: CASSYKTGRDF
J: TRBJ1-1; D: -; length: 12; size: once; V: TRBV12-5; DNA: TGTGCTAGTGGTAAAGAGGCTTCATGGGCTTTCTTT; CDR3: CASGKEASWAFF
J: TRBJ1-2; D: -; length: 14; size: -; V: TRBV19; DNA: TGTGCCAGTAGTCCCGGTGGGCCCTACTATGGCTACACCTTC; CDR3: CASSPGGPYYGYTF
J: TRBJ1-2; D: -; length: 12; size: once; V: TRBV21-1; DNA: TGTGCCAGCATGAGGCGGACTTATGGCTACACCTTC; CDR3: CASMRRTYGYTF
J: TRBJ2-7; D: TRBD1; length: 15; size: -; V: TRBV19; DNA: TGTGCCAGTAGTCCCCGGACAGGGGGGACCTACGAGCAGTACTTC; CDR3: CASSPRTGGTYEQYF
J: TRBJ1-2; D: TRBD1; length: 16; size: -; V: TRBV4-3; DNA: TGCGCCAGCAGCCATTTAGGTGGGACAGTGGGATATGGCTACACCTTC; CDR3: CASSHLGGTVGYGYTF
J: TRBJ2-3; D: TRBD1; length: 15; size: -; V: TRBV11-2; DNA: TGTGCCAGCAGCAAGACAGGGACCCAGACAGATACGCAGTATTTT; CDR3: CASSKTGTQTDTQYF
J: TRBJ2-1; D: -; length: 13; size: -; V: TRBV4-3; DNA: TGCGCCAGCAGCCAAGTTGCCAGTGATGAGCAGTTCTTC; CDR3: CASSQVASDEQFF
J: TRBJ2-6; D: TRBD2; length: 16; size: -; V: TRBV2; DNA: TGTGCCAGCAGGACTAGCGTAACCTCTGGGGCCAACGTCCTGACTTTC; CDR3: CASRTSVTSGANVLTF
J: TRBJ1-1; D: TRBD1; length: 14; size: -; V: TRBV5-1; DNA: TGCGCCAGCAGCGAACAGGGGGTGTTTGGTGAAGCTTTCTTT; CDR3: CASSEQGVFGEAFF
J: TRBJ2-5; D: -; length: 14; size: -; V: TRBV10-3; DNA: TGTGCCGCGGGGCCGGGGAGCGGACAAGAGACCCAGTACTTC; CDR3: CAAGPGSGQETQYF
J: TRBJ2-2; D: TRBD1; length: 14; size: -; V: TRBV4-3; DNA: TGCGCCAGCAGCCAGAGGACAGGGACCGGGGAGCTGTTTTTT; CDR3: CASSQRTGTGELFF
J: TRBJ1-3; D: TRBD1; length: 14; size: -; V: TRBV30; DNA: TGTGCCCTCGGGACAGGGCTAGTTGGAAACACCATATATTTT; CDR3: CALGTGLVGNTIYF
J: TRBJ1-1; D: TRBD1; length: 15; size: -; V: TRBV9; DNA: TGTGCCAGCAGCGTAGTTAGGGGACAGGGCACTGAAGCTTTCTTT; CDR3: CASSVVRGQGTEAFF
J: TRBJ2-1; D: -; length: 14; size: -; V: TRBV7-2; DNA: TGTGCCAGCAGCCGTTCGAGGATGGACAATGAGCAGTTCTTC; CDR3: CASSRSRMDNEQFF
J: TRBJ2-7; D: TRBD1; length: 13; size: -; V: TRBV27; DNA: TGTGCCAGCGGACTCCGGGACAGGGTCGAGCAGTACTTC; CDR3: CASGLRDRVEQYF
J: TRBJ1-2; D: -; length: 14; size: -; V: TRBV18; DNA: TGTGCCAGCTCACCACCGAACACTAACTATGGCTACACCTTC; CDR3: CASSPPNTNYGYTF
J: TRBJ2-1; D: TRBD2; length: 13; size: -; V: TRBV7-9; DNA: TGTGCCAGCAGGCTAGCGGGAGTGAGTGAGCAGTTCTTC; CDR3: CASRLAGVSEQFF
J: TRBJ2-7; D: -; length: 13; size: -; V: TRBV29-1; DNA: TGCAGCGTTGGCTTGGCAGGCACCTACGAGCAGTACTTC; CDR3: CSVGLAGTYEQYF
J: TRBJ1-5; D: -; length: 14; size: -; V: TRBV5-8; DNA: TGTGCCAGCAGCCCGGGACTGAGGGAGGAGCCCCAGCATTTT; CDR3: CASSPGLREEPQHF
J: TRBJ1-6; D: -; length: 15; size: -; V: TRBV7-2; DNA: TGTGCCAGCAGCTCCCTAGGGTCAGGGGAATCACCCCTCCACTTT; CDR3: CASSSLGSGESPLHF
J: TRBJ2-5; D: -; length: 15; size: -; V: TRBV18; DNA: TGTGCCAGCTCAAATAATAACAAAGGGGGAGAGACCCAGTACTTC; CDR3: CASSNNNKGGETQYF
J: TRBJ2-7; D: -; length: 15; size: -; V: TRBV27; DNA: TGTGCCAGCAGTTTATCGAGTAGAGGAAGCTACGAGCAGTACTTC; CDR3: CASSLSSRGSYEQYF
J: TRBJ2-7; D: TRBD2; length: 16; size: -; V: TRBV9; DNA: TGTGCCAGCAGCTCTCGGACTAGCGGGAGGGCAGGCGAGCAGTACTTC; CDR3: CASSSRTSGRAGEQYF
J: TRBJ2-7; D: -; length: 14; size: -; V: TRBV5-5; DNA: TGTGCCAGCAGCCCCTACGGGGGTGTCAGCGAGCAGTACTTC; CDR3: CASSPYGGVSEQYF
J: TRBJ2-5; D: -; length: 14; size: -; V: TRBV19; DNA: TGTGCCAGTAGTATCCTGGAGAGACAAGAGACCCAGTACTTC; CDR3: CASSILERQETQYF
J: TRBJ2-7; D: -; length: 12; size: -; V: TRBV30; DNA: TGTGCCTGGAGCCCGGGTTCCTACGAGCAGTACTTC; CDR3: CAWSPGSYEQYF
J: TRBJ2-2; D: -; length: 17; size: few; V: TRBV7-8; DNA: TGTGCCAGCAGCTTAGGTTTAGGGGTCCTGAACACCGGGGAGCTGTTTTTT; CDR3: CASSLGLGVLNTGELFF
J: TRBJ2-6; D: -; length: 15; size: -; V: TRBV7-2; DNA: TGTGCCAGCAGCCAAGTCGGTTCTGGGGCCAACGTCCTGACTTTC; CDR3: CASSQVGSGANVLTF
J: TRBJ2-3; D: TRBD2; length: 14; size: -; V: TRBV11-2; DNA: TGTGCCAGCAGCCCTAGCGGGGGCACAGATACGCAGTATTTT; CDR3: CASSPSGGTDTQYF
J: TRBJ1-5; D: -; length: 17; size: -; V: TRBV7-9; DNA: TGTGCCAGCAGCTTCGGCAGTGAGGATCGAATCAATCAGCCCCAGCATTTT; CDR3: CASSFGSEDRINQPQHF
J: TRBJ2-7; D: TRBD2; length: 18; size: -; V: TRBV12-5; DNA: TGTGCTAGTGGCCTCCAGGGACTAGCGGGAAGAGCCCGGTACGAGCAGTACTTC; CDR3: CASGLQGLAGRARYEQYF
J: TRBJ1-1; D: TRBD1; length: 14; size: -; V: TRBV5-4; DNA: TGTGCCAGCAGCCCCTGGACAGGGGGCACTGAAGCTTTCTTT; CDR3: CASSPWTGGTEAFF
J: TRBJ2-3; D: TRBD2; length: 14; size: -; V: TRBV2; DNA: TGTGCCAGCTCGACTAGCGGGGTCACAGATACGCAGTATTTT; CDR3: CASSTSGVTDTQYF
J: TRBJ2-7; D: -; length: 12; size: -; V: TRBV11-2; DNA: TGTGCCAGCAGCACATACGGGGGCGAGCAGTACTTC; CDR3: CASSTYGGEQYF
J: TRBJ2-1; D: -; length: 14; size: -; V: TRBV7-2; DNA: TGTGCCAGCAGCCCCGATACTCCCGCGGGTGAGCAGTTCTTC; CDR3: CASSPDTPAGEQFF
J: TRBJ1-6; D: -; length: 17; size: -; V: TRBV5-4; DNA: TGTGCCAGCAGCGCGGCCCCGGCTGCATGGAATAATTCACCCCTCCACTTT; CDR3: CASSAAPAAWNNSPLHF
J: TRBJ2-7; D: -; length: 13; size: once; V: TRBV11-2; DNA: TGTGCCAGCAGCTACGGACAAGCCTACGAGCAGTACTTC; CDR3: CASSYGQAYEQYF
J: TRBJ2-1; D: TRBD1; length: 15; size: -; V: TRBV6-1; DNA: TGTGCCAGCAGTGCCTACAGGGGTGTGAGGAATGAGCAGTTCTTC; CDR3: CASSAYRGVRNEQFF
J: TRBJ1-2; D: TRBD1; length: 13; size: few; V: TRBV29-1; DNA: TGCAGCGGAGGACCAGGGGGGTTTGATGGCTACACCTTC; CDR3: CSGGPGGFDGYTF
J: TRBJ2-5; D: -; length: 12; size: few; V: TRBV14; DNA: TGTGCCAGCAGCCAAGCTCTAGGCACGGAGTACTTC; CDR3: CASSQALGTEYF